The sample holds many counts of the clone carrying this TCR beta chain. Its antigen is currently unknown. The CDR3 consists of 14 residues. Germline V gives CDR1 KGHSH, CDR2 LQKENI. After removal of 3 bases from V and 9 bases from J, the junction contained 5 bases not matched to a gene. This sample stems from a study of Graves' ophthalmopathy and Graves' hyperthyroidism. RNA served as the template for amplifying TCR beta CDR3 regions. RT-PCR with HTBI primers came first, then second-round multiplex PCR. TCRdb fed the multiplex PCR reads into MiXCR, producing one record per CDR3 protein. The data show 350,000 to 450,000 distinct CDR3 sequences, with around 20% seen just once and more than 1.5% held by the top ten. Enrollment excluded any patients with other autoimmune diseases, uncontrolled infections, pregnancy or lactation. Sampling 10 ml of fresh peripheral blood provided the PBMCs. Findings and caveats of the study: Blood also carried most expanded thyroid clonotypes exceeding 0.001 frequency. It was with 65% to 71% sensitivity and around 72% specificity that the model predicted ophthalmopathy progression.

The chain couples TRBV18 to TRBJ1-6; TRBD1 matches at 7 bases. This clonotype originated in a woman between 18 and 29 years old with Graves' ophthalmopathy. Input material: peripheral blood. In DNA, the CDR3 is TGTGCCAGCTCACCGGGGACAGCGGGTTCACCCCTCCACTTT. Encoded protein: CASSPGTAGSPLHF.